The T cell receptor (beta chain) under discussion was sequenced for a study of blood T cell repertoires in COVID-19. Study-wide context: Acute and convalescent COVID-19 samples came from the United States, Italy and Spain.

The CDR3 has 16 amino acids. The V end was cut by 0 bases, the J end by 1 base, with 11 bases between. This clone was counted once. TCRdb keeps only in-frame clones here, not all; method: immunoSEQ multiplex PCR. In the table there are some 120,000 clones, around 87% of which are singletons. J is TRBJ2-4 and V is TRBV5-3, with D possibly being TRBD1 (5 bases). TRBV5-3 has ORF status, its function being uncertain. Material for sequencing was peripheral blood. The sequence was collected from a woman aged 55-70 years with acute or convalescent COVID-19. CDR3 nucleotides: TGTGCCAGAAGCTTGGGACAGTTGGGGGCCAAAAACATTCAGTACTTC. Its protein product is CARSLGQLGAKNIQYF.